These 30 T cell receptor beta chains came from one sample sequenced in a study of cytomegalovirus exposure and HLA in healthy donors. Researchers ran the PCR with 60 Vbeta and 13 Jbeta primers. Method: immunoSEQ multiplex PCR; TCRdb's copy keeps in-frame clones and lacks some. The sample holds fewer than 150,000 clones, about 79% seen once. The sample taken for sequencing was PBMCs. These receptors were taken from a man aged 35 to 55 in good health and CMV-seropositive.

This clone came up a few times. The genes are TRBV5-6 and TRBJ1-1; no firm D call. The CDR3 is 12 residues long. Deletions cut 3 bases from V and 10 bases from J, with 13 bases between. Germline values: CDR1 SGHDT, CDR2 YYEEEE. The DNA for the CDR3 is TGTGCCAGCAGCTATGGGCTGGCGTTAGCTTTCTTT. It encodes CASSYGLALAFF.

This clone was picked up many times. The V and J genes are TRBV6-5 and TRBJ2-3; TRBD1 matches 10 bases. The CDR3 length is 14 residues. Losses at the gene ends were 5 bases for V and 5 bases for J; bases not matched to a gene: 4. Germline values: CDR1 MNHEY, CDR2 SVGAGI. The CDR3 DNA follows: TGTGCCAGCAGTCGTTGGGACAGGGGAGATACGCAGTATTTT. Translated, it gives CASSRWDRGDTQYF.

The chain combines TRBV5-5 with TRBJ2-7; TRBD1 matches at 7 bases. V lost 0 bases and J lost 5; bases outside the gene matches: 5. This CDR3 has 14 amino acids. Germline CDR1 is SGHKS and CDR2 is YYEKEE (reference sequence). The CDR3 reads CASSLGQGVHEQYF. The CDR3 coding sequence is TGTGCCAGCAGCTTGGGACAGGGCGTCCACGAGCAGTACTTC.

The table lists this clone with a few counts. This chain connects TRBV7-9 to TRBJ1-1; D is ambiguous. The germline V and J ends were trimmed by 1 base and 0 bases, with 3 bases remaining between them. The germline V gene encodes CDR1 SEHNR and CDR2 FQNEAQ (reference sequence). The CDR3 runs 13 residues. Here the CDR3 DNA reads TGTGCCAGCAGCTTAGATATGAACACTGAAGCTTTCTTT. Its protein product is CASSLDMNTEAFF.

In this sample, this clone turned up many times. The rearrangement uses TRBV4-1 and TRBJ2-1, with D maybe TRBD2 (6 bases). The length of the CDR3 is 13 residues. V lost 4 bases to trimming and J lost 8 bases, with 12 bases between them. Germline CDR1 and CDR2: MGHRA and YSYEKL. CDR3 sequence (DNA): TGCGCCAGCAGCCCGCCCGGGGGACATGAGCAGTTCTTC. Its protein product is CASSPPGGHEQFF.

This chain uses TRBV13 with TRBJ2-1; D is unclear. CDR1 is PRHDT and CDR2 is FYEKMQ in the germline V gene (reference sequence). Trimming left V 2 bases short and J 10 bases short, with 9 bases between. The CDR3 extends over 12 amino acids. The CDR3 loop is CASSLHRYEQFF. The CDR3 DNA sequence: TGTGCCAGCAGCTTACACCGCTACGAGCAGTTCTTC. The full variable domain, in which reference TRBV13 and TRBJ2-1 provide the parts outside the CDR3, is AAGVIQSPRHLIKEKRETATLKCYPIPRHDTVYWYQQGPGQDPQFLISFYEKMQSDKGSIPDRFSAQQFSDYHSELNMSSLELGDSALYFCASSLHRYEQFFGPGTRLTVL.

This clone showed up just once. This chain links TRBV4-1 with TRBJ2-3; perhaps TRBD1 as D (6 bases). The CDR3 runs to 18 residues. The V gene's germline CDR1 is MGHRA and CDR2 YSYEKL. With 10 bases removed from V and 2 bases from J, the gap between germline ends came to 28 bases. CDR3 sequence (DNA): TGCGCCAACAGAGGACAGATCGTCCTAGATGCCATCACAGATACGCAGTATTTT. This gives the protein CANRGQIVLDAITDTQYF.

The chain couples TRBV10-3 to TRBJ1-1; D is ambiguous. This CDR3 comprises 12 residues. Looked up from germline, CDR1 is ENHRY and CDR2 is SYGVKD. Trimming shortened V by 4 bases and J by 4 bases, and 7 bases separated the two germline ends. In DNA, the CDR3 is TGTGCCATCAGTGGGGGAGGCACTGAAGCTTTCTTT. Amino acid sequence: CAISGGGTEAFF.

This chain links TRBV30 with TRBJ1-1; TRBD1 might be the D (5 bases). Germline assignment: CDR1 GTSNPN and CDR2 SVGIG (reference sequence). V was cut by 0 bases and J by 1 base, with 9 bases left in between. The CDR3 is 14 residues long. The CDR3 DNA follows: TGTGCCTGGAGTGTGGGACTTCCGAACACTGAAGCTTTCTTT. Encoded protein: CAWSVGLPNTEAFF. Filled out from reference TRBV30 and TRBJ1-1, the complete variable domain reads SQTIHQWPATLVQPVGSPLSLECTVEGTSNPNLYWYRQAAGRGLQLLFYSVGIGQISSEVPQNLSASRPQDRQFILSSKKLLLSDSGFYLCAWSVGLPNTEAFFGQGTRLTVV.

The V call is TRBV7-9, the J call TRBJ2-7, with a weak D call TRBD2 (5 bases). V lost 5 bases, J lost 7 bases, and 18 bases lay in between. CDR1 and CDR2 (germline): SEHNR, FQNEAQ (reference sequence). The CDR3 has 14 residues. CDR3 loop: CASSLSLAGLEQYF. Written as DNA, the CDR3 is TGTGCCAGCAGCCTATCTCTCGCGGGTTTGGAGCAGTACTTC.

This clone was picked up a small number of times. The V call is TRBV7-9, the J call TRBJ2-4; 7 bases match TRBD1. The length of the CDR3 is 14 residues. Germline CDR1 and CDR2: SEHNR and FQNEAQ (reference sequence). Trimming took 1 base from V and 8 from J; bases not matched to a gene: 5. In DNA, the CDR3 is TGTGCCAGCAGCTTAGGCCGACAGGGCGACATTCAGTACTTC. Translating it yields CASSLGRQGDIQYF.

The chain uses TRBV6-1 and TRBJ2-5, with TRBD2 as a possible D gene (5 bases). Germline CDR1 is MNHNS and CDR2 is SASEGT. V was trimmed by 7 bases and J by 10 bases, leaving 19 bases between them. CDR3 length equals 13 residues. CDR3 DNA: TGTGCCAGCACATTGGACTGGGTGTCCCACCAGTACTTC. Translated: CASTLDWVSHQYF.

The chain combines TRBV5-1 with TRBJ2-3, with 14 bases aligning to TRBD2. The ends lost 3 bases at V and 1 base at J; junction bases unmatched: 7. This CDR3 is 18 amino acids long. Germline V lookup: CDR1 SGHRS, CDR2 YFSETQ. CDR3 sequence: CASSYTGLAGVGTDTQYF. DNA for the CDR3: TGCGCCAGCAGCTACACGGGACTAGCGGGAGTGGGCACAGATACGCAGTATTTT.

The chain recombines TRBV7-2 with TRBJ2-1, with 12 nucleotides matching TRBD2. Germline-derived CDR1 and CDR2 are SGHTA and FQGNSA. The CDR3 covers 16 residues. The trim removed 0 bases at V and 8 bases at J, leaving 5 bases unmatched. CDR3: CASSLALAGGPHEQFF. The CDR3 DNA reads TGTGCCAGCAGCTTAGCGCTAGCGGGGGGGCCCCATGAGCAGTTCTTC.

The chain uses TRBV7-9 and TRBJ1-1, with TRBD1 as a possible D gene (6 bases). The CDR3 length is 14 residues. Trimming shortened V by 4 bases and J by 4 bases, and 13 bases separated the two germline ends. CDR1 and CDR2 from the germline V gene are SEHNR and FQNEAQ (reference sequence). The CDR3 reads CASSWSTGPTEAFF. The DNA of the CDR3 is TGTGCCAGCAGCTGGTCGACAGGTCCCACTGAAGCTTTCTTT.

V and J are TRBV28 and TRBJ1-2; D is unclear. This CDR3 contains 14 residues. The ends were cut back, 2 bases at V and 0 bases at J, with 7 bases in the middle. Germline CDR1 is MDHEN and CDR2 is SYDVKM. The CDR3 DNA sequence: TGTGCCAGCAGTTTAGGCAGAACTAACTATGGCTACACCTTC. It codes for CASSLGRTNYGYTF.

The chain couples TRBV27 to TRBJ2-5; 15 positions agree with TRBD2. This CDR3 contains 16 residues. Unmatched junction bases numbered 4, after V lost 5 bases and J lost 3 bases. Germline CDR1 is MNHEY and CDR2 is SMNVEV (reference sequence). The CDR3 spells CASSGTSGGLKETQYF. CDR3 sequence (DNA): TGTGCCAGCAGTGGGACTAGCGGGGGGCTGAAAGAGACCCAGTACTTC.

CDR3 sequence reads: CASSPRQGAYEQYF. The CDR3 nucleotides are TGTGCCAGTAGCCCGAGACAGGGAGCCTACGAGCAGTACTTC. The rearrangement uses TRBV19 and TRBJ2-7, with TRBD1 matching over 7 bases. V dropped 6 bases and J dropped 2; count of bases not matched to a gene: 7. CDR1 and CDR2 (germline): LNHDA, SQIVND (reference sequence). CDR3 length: 14 amino acids.

This clone was detected once. CDR3 loop: CASSIESGGYNEQFF. CDR3 bases: TGTGCCAGTAGTATAGAAAGCGGAGGCTACAATGAGCAGTTCTTC. The chain has TRBV19 and TRBJ2-1, with D possibly being TRBD2 (5 bases). Germline loops: CDR1 LNHDA, CDR2 SQIVND (reference sequence). The CDR3 consists of 15 residues. V was pared by 0 bases and J by 3 bases, with 9 bases between.

J is TRBJ2-1 and V is TRBV5-1; 13 positions match TRBD2. The V and J ends lost 4 bases and 6 bases, in that order; junction bases with no gene match: 13. Germline V lookup: CDR1 SGHRS, CDR2 YFSETQ. This CDR3 spans 18 amino acids. The DNA of the CDR3 is TGCGCCAGCAGCCTTAGGACTAGCGGGAGTCCAATCGGCAATGAGCAGTTCTTC. It is translated as CASSLRTSGSPIGNEQFF.

The chain recombines TRBV7-9 with TRBJ1-6; 7 nucleotides line up with TRBD1. Germline V gene sequence: CDR1 SEHNR, CDR2 FQNEAQ (reference sequence). Trimming took 5 bases from V and 13 from J; bases not matched to a gene: 5. This CDR3 is 12 amino acids long. The CDR3 reads CASSPTGDPLHF. The CDR3 DNA sequence: TGTGCCAGCAGCCCTACAGGGGACCCCCTCCACTTT.

The V gene is TRBV4-3, the J gene TRBJ2-3; 14 positions match TRBD2. This CDR3 is 16 amino acids long. The V segment lost 0 bases and the J segment 5 bases; nucleotides outside the gene matches: 1. The germline V gene encodes CDR1 LGHNA and CDR2 YSLEER. The CDR3 DNA follows: TGCGCCAGCAGCCAAGAGACTAGCGGGGGGGTAGATACGCAGTATTTT. Translating gives CASSQETSGGVDTQYF.

With regard to this clone: At one boundary the junction diverges from the germline segment, which might be a read error. The rearrangement joins TRBV7-9 to TRBJ2-5, with 7 bases matching TRBD1. The CDR3 is made up of 14 amino acids. Germline loops: CDR1 SEHNR, CDR2 FQNEAQ (reference sequence). The CDR3 here is CSSSPETGMGTQYF. CDR3 sequence (DNA): TGTTCCAGCAGCCCTGAGACAGGGATGGGGACCCAGTACTTC.

J is TRBJ2-3 and V is TRBV18; tentative D call: TRBD2 (6 bases). Per the germline V gene, CDR1 is KGHSH and CDR2 is LQKENI. V lost 2 bases, J lost 4 bases, and 10 bases lay in between. There are 14 residues in the CDR3. CDR3 in amino acids: CASSPGTGADTQYF. The CDR3 nucleotides read TGTGCCAGCTCACCAGGGACTGGAGCAGATACGCAGTATTTT.

This clone was seen once. This sequence joins TRBV5-5 and TRBJ2-3; weak D call: TRBD2 (5 bases). This CDR3 region has 13 residues. Trimming cost V 0 bases and J 6 bases, with 8 bases left between them. Germline V lookup: CDR1 SGHKS, CDR2 YYEKEE (reference sequence). The CDR3: CASSLVGGDTQYF. The CDR3 DNA reads TGTGCCAGCAGCTTGGTTGGCGGGGATACGCAGTATTTT.

V usage is TRBV5-8 and J usage is TRBJ2-7, with D perhaps TRBD2 (6 bases). V was trimmed by 2 bases and J by 2 bases, leaving 11 bases between them. Looked up from germline, CDR1 is SGHTS and CDR2 is YDEGEE. The CDR3 is made up of 14 amino acids. CDR3 in DNA: TGTGCCAGCAGCTTAGGGACTTCTACCTACGAGCAGTACTTC. Protein sequence: CASSLGTSTYEQYF.

This clone was detected only once. The chain links TRBV7-9 to TRBJ1-5; tentatively, D is TRBD1 (5 bases). From germline, CDR1 is SEHNR and CDR2 FQNEAQ (reference sequence). Between the trimmed V and J ends, which lost 0 bases and 11 bases, there was a span of 11 bases. The CDR3 runs to 13 residues. Here the CDR3 DNA reads TGTGCCAGCAGCTTAGCCCGGGGGGGGACCCAGCATTTT. Amino acid sequence: CASSLARGGTQHF.

This chain's CDR3 is CASSNGLAGETQYF. The DNA for the CDR3 is TGTGCCAGCAGTAACGGGCTAGCGGGAGAGACCCAGTACTTC. The rearrangement joins TRBV5-6 to TRBJ2-5; 8 bases align to TRBD2. The CDR3 runs to 14 residues. Trimming removed 5 bases from V and 4 bases from J; junction bases left unmatched: 7. The germline V gene has CDR1 SGHDT and CDR2 YYEEEE.

Judged by abundance, this clone is medium-sized. The chain couples TRBV11-2 to TRBJ1-2; no reliable D call. Per germline, CDR1 SGHAT and CDR2 FQNNGV. V lost 1 base to trimming and J lost 6 bases, with 9 bases between them. The length of the CDR3 is 13 residues. CDR3 amino acids: CASSLVFQNGYTF. In nucleotides, the CDR3 is TGTGCCAGCAGCTTAGTCTTTCAGAATGGCTACACCTTC.

This chain joins TRBV2 and TRBJ1-3; D not certain. CDR1 and CDR2 from the germline V gene are SNHLY and FYNNEI. The CDR3 has 12 amino acids. V lost 6 bases, J lost 0 bases, and 3 bases lay in between. The CDR3 region is CASSYSGNTIYF. The CDR3 coding sequence is TGTGCCAGCAGCTACTCTGGAAACACCATATATTTT.